This T cell receptor (beta chain) was sequenced in a study of shared clonotypes between healthy human individuals. Trimming cost V 0 bases and J 0 bases; bases outside gene matches: 8. Germline-derived CDR1 and CDR2 are SGHAT and FQNNGV. The CDR3 consists of 19 residues. Researchers divided each subset's genomic DNA evenly across several immunoSEQ plates. Profiling relied on immunoSEQ multiplex PCR, and the TCRdb table lists in-frame clones only, not all of them. In the table there are about half a million clones, 79% of which are singletons. In its sample, this clone was seen a few times. The specimen was PBMCs. The rearrangement joins TRBV11-2 to TRBJ2-1; 10 positions agree with TRBD2. The receptor comes from a woman aged 40 to 55 in good health. Some clones in this sample may be carry-over from other donors' samples. The CDR3 loop reads CASSLEGLADSSSYNEQFF. The CDR3 bases are TGTGCCAGCAGCTTAGAAGGACTAGCGGACTCCAGCTCCTACAATGAGCAGTTCTTC.